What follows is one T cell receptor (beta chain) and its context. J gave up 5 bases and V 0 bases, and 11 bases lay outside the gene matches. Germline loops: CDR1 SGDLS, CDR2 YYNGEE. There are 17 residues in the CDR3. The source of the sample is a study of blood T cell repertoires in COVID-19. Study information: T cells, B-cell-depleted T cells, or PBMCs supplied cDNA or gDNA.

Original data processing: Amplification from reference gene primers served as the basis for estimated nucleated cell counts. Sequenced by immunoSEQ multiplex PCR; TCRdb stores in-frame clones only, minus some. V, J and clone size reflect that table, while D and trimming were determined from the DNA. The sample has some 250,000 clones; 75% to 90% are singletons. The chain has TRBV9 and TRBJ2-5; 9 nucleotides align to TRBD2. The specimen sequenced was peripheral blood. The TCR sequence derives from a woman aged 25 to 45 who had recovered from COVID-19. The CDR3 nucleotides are TGTGCCAGCAGCGTAGCAGGTCTGGCGGGGGGGTCGGAGACCCAGTACTTC. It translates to CASSVAGLAGGSETQYF. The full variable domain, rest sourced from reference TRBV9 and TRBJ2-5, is DSGVTQTPKHLITATGQRVTLRCSPRSGDLSVYWYQQSLDQGLQFLIQYYNGEERAKGNILERFSAQQFPDLHSELNLSSLELGDSALYFCASSVAGLAGGSETQYFGPGTRLLVL.